What follows are 14 T cell receptor beta chains derived from one specimen sequenced in a study of cytomegalovirus exposure and HLA in healthy donors. The PCR had 60 Vbeta and 13 Jbeta primers. Some clones are missing from TCRdb's copy, which holds only in-frame ones; the method was immunoSEQ multiplex PCR. The sample shows 100,000 or so clones, nearly 15% of them seen only once. The sequenced sample consisted of PBMCs. These receptors all stem from a female donor in good health and CMV-seronegative.

The chain couples TRBV6-1 to TRBJ2-3; D might be TRBD1 (6 bases). Germline V gives CDR1 MNHNS, CDR2 SASEGT. V lost 6 bases and J lost 0, with 7 bases in between. The CDR3 is 13 amino acids. The CDR3, as DNA: TGTGCCAGCAGCGACAGGAGCACAGATACGCAGTATTTT. The encoded protein is CASSDRSTDTQYF.

J is TRBJ2-1 and V is TRBV27; 7 bases agree with TRBD2. V lost 3 bases, J lost 4 bases, and 3 bases stayed unmatched. CDR3 length equals 14 residues. CDR1 and CDR2 from the germline V gene are MNHEY and SMNVEV (reference sequence). The CDR3 loop reads CASSFGRVYNEQFF. CDR3 DNA sequence: TGTGCCAGCAGTTTTGGGAGGGTTTACAATGAGCAGTTCTTC.

This clone was found a few times. The chain combines TRBV4-3 with TRBJ2-6; TRBD1 matches at 10 bases. V lost 4 bases, J lost 0 bases, and 12 bases stayed unmatched. The germline V gene encodes CDR1 LGHNA and CDR2 YSLEER. The CDR3 extends over 20 amino acids. CDR3 protein: CASSLQLLGTGDSGANVLTF. The CDR3 bases are TGCGCCAGCAGCCTCCAACTCCTCGGGACAGGGGACTCTGGGGCCAACGTCCTGACTTTC.

The chain employs TRBV2 and TRBJ2-5; TRBD2 agrees at 10 bases. There are 14 residues in the CDR3. Germline CDR1 SNHLY, CDR2 FYNNEI. The trim removed 10 bases at V and 5 bases at J, leaving 10 bases unmatched. This CDR3 is CATRPGLATETQYF. The CDR3 DNA follows: TGTGCCACCAGACCGGGACTAGCGACGGAGACCCAGTACTTC.

In this sample, this clone turned up a few times. The chain links TRBV4-1 to TRBJ2-7; 8 bases map to TRBD1. Germline CDR1 and CDR2: MGHRA and YSYEKL. Trimming cost V 0 bases and J 2 bases; bases outside gene matches: 9. This CDR3 has 17 amino acids. CDR3 sequence: CASSQDRTRDRTYEQYF. The DNA for the CDR3 is TGCGCCAGCAGCCAAGATCGGACCCGGGACAGGACCTACGAGCAGTACTTC.

The chain recombines TRBV27 with TRBJ1-1; D is possibly TRBD1 (5 bases). CDR3 length: 17 amino acids. Germline V gene sequence: CDR1 MNHEY, CDR2 SMNVEV (reference sequence). Trimming shortened V by 6 bases and J by 0 bases, and 20 bases separated the two germline ends. The CDR3, as DNA: TGTGCCAGCAGCCCCGACGCGGGACGTACTATGAACACTGAAGCTTTCTTT. Its translation is CASSPDAGRTMNTEAFF.

The chain combines TRBV29-1 with TRBJ2-5; 13 bases align to TRBD2. Germline V CDR1 and CDR2: SQVTM, ANQGSEA. The CDR3 contains 13 residues. V was pared by 7 bases and J by 9 bases, with 8 bases of the junction left unmatched. The CDR3 spells CSGTSGRDRAQYF. In nucleotides, the CDR3 is TGCAGCGGTACTAGCGGGAGGGATAGAGCCCAGTACTTC.

V gene TRBV5-1 combines with J gene TRBJ2-2; 8 nucleotides align to TRBD1. Germline V lookup: CDR1 SGHRS, CDR2 YFSETQ. Trimming removed 2 bases from V and 6 bases from J; junction bases left unmatched: 9. The CDR3 totals 16 residues. CDR3 region: CASSLLTGETSGELFF. The CDR3, as DNA: TGCGCCAGCAGCTTATTGACAGGGGAGACGTCCGGGGAGCTGTTTTTT.

This clone turned up a few times. The rearrangement links TRBV27 to TRBJ2-7, with 12 bases aligning to TRBD2. The CDR3 has 20 amino acids. J was trimmed by 1 base and V by 0 bases; bases with no gene match: 13. Per the germline V gene, CDR1 is MNHEY and CDR2 is SMNVEV (reference sequence). In DNA, the CDR3 is TGTGCCAGCAGTTTATCGATCGGGCTAGCGGGAGGGCCCTCTTCCTACGAGCAGTACTTC. As protein: CASSLSIGLAGGPSSYEQYF.

This clone turned up a few times. The chain has TRBV28 and TRBJ1-2; 8 bases line up with TRBD1. The CDR3 totals 16 residues. The germline V gene encodes CDR1 MDHEN and CDR2 SYDVKM. V gave up 2 bases and J gave up 3 bases; unmatched junction bases: 8. Written as DNA, the CDR3 is TGTGCCAGCAGTTTAGGGTCAGGGGGCGCGGACTATGGCTACACCTTC. Its protein is CASSLGSGGADYGYTF.

This chain links TRBV4-3 with TRBJ2-1; TRBD2 matches at 12 bases. CDR3 length: 15 residues. V shed 7 bases and J 4 bases; nucleotides not matched to a gene: 5. Germline assignment: CDR1 LGHNA and CDR2 YSLEER. CDR3: CASTSGRAGYNEQFF. As DNA, the CDR3 is TGCGCCAGCACTAGCGGGAGGGCCGGTTACAATGAGCAGTTCTTC.

The table lists this clone with a few counts. The chain links TRBV10-3 to TRBJ1-2; the D is unclear. The V end lost 10 bases, the J end lost 5 bases, and 14 bases lay between the germline ends. The CDR3 has 12 amino acids. Germline lookup yields CDR1 ENHRY and CDR2 SYGVKD. CDR3 sequence: CASGEEPYGYTF. CDR3 coding DNA: TGTGCCAGTGGTGAGGAACCATATGGCTACACCTTC.

This sequence joins TRBV5-1 and TRBJ2-1; D remains unclear. Looked up from germline, CDR1 is SGHRS and CDR2 is YFSETQ. Trimming took off 2 bases at V and 1 base at J, with 10 bases between the two ends. The CDR3 runs to 15 residues. For the CDR3, the DNA is TGCGCCAGCAGCTTCAGCGCTGAGTCCTACAATGAGCAGTTCTTC. Amino acids: CASSFSAESYNEQFF.

The CDR3 DNA reads TGTGCCAGCAGCTTAGCGGGACTAGCGGGAGCATACACCGGGGAGCTGTTTTTT. Protein product: CASSLAGLAGAYTGELFF. V gene TRBV7-2 combines with J gene TRBJ2-2; 14 nucleotides match TRBD2. V was clipped by 0 bases and J by 3 bases; unmatched bases: 3. Per the germline V gene, CDR1 is SGHTA and CDR2 is FQGNSA. CDR3 length: 18 amino acids. The entire variable domain, with the rest obtained from reference TRBV7-2 and TRBJ2-2, is as follows: GAGVSQSPSNKVTEKGKDVELRCDPISGHTALYWYRQSLGQGLEFLIYFQGNSAPDKSGLPSDRFSAERTGGSVSTLTIQRTQQEDSAVYLCASSLAGLAGAYTGELFFGEGSRLTVL.